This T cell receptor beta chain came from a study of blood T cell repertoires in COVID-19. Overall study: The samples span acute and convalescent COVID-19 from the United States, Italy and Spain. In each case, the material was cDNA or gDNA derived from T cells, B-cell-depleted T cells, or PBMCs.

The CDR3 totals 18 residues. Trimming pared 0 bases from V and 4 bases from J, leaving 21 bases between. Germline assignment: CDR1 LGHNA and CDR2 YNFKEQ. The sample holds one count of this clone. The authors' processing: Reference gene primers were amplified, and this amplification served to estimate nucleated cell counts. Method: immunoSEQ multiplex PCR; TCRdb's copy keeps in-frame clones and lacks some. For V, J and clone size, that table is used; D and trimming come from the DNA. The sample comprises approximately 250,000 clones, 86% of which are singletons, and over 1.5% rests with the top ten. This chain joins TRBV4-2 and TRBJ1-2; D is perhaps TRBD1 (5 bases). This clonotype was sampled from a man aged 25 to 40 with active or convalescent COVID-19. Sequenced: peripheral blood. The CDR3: CASSQDPKVGQGGYGYTF. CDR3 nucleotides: TGTGCCAGCAGCCAAGATCCCAAGGTCGGTCAGGGAGGCTATGGCTACACCTTC.